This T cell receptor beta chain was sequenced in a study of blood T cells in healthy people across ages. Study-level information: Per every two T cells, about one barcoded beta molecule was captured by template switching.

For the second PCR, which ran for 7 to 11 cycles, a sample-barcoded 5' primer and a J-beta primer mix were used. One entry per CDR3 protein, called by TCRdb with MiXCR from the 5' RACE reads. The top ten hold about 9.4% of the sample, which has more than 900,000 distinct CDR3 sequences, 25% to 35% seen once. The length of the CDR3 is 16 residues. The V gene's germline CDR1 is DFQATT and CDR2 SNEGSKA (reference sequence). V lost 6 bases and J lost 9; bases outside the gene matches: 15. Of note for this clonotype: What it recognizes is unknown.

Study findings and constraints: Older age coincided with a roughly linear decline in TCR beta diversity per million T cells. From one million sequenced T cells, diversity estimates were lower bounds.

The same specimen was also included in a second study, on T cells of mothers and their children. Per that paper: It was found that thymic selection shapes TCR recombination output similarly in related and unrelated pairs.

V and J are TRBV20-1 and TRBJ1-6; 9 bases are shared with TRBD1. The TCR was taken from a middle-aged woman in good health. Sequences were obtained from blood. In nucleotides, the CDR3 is TGCAGTGCGGCCCCGGGACAGGGTCCCAATCTTTCACCCCTCCACTTT. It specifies CSAAPGQGPNLSPLHF.